The 32 T cell receptor beta chains below come from one sample, sequenced in a study of blood T cell repertoires in COVID-19. The protocol was immunoSEQ multiplex PCR, while the TCRdb copy is restricted to in-frame clones and leaves out a portion. Among under 400,000 clones listed, around 87% were seen once. What was sequenced was peripheral blood. The receptors stem from a woman under 40 with COVID-19, enrolled during active disease.

The genes are TRBV7-9 and TRBJ1-1; possible D gene TRBD1, 5 bases. Trimming stripped 6 bases from V and 0 bases from J, with 20 bases between. The CDR3 runs 17 residues. In germline, CDR1 is SEHNR, CDR2 FQNEAQ (reference sequence). CDR3 DNA: TGTGCCAGCAGTATACAGGTCACCCGCGCCCTGAACACTGAAGCTTTCTTT. It is translated as CASSIQVTRALNTEAFF.

The chain carries TRBV9 and TRBJ2-6, with 8 bases matching TRBD1. CDR3 length: 17 amino acids. Per the germline V gene, CDR1 is SGDLS and CDR2 is YYNGEE. V lost 7 bases, J lost 1 base, and 10 bases stayed unmatched. In nucleotides, the CDR3 is TGTGCCAGCGCGATGGCAGGGGGCAGTTCTGGGGCCAACGTCCTGACTTTC. Translating gives CASAMAGGSSGANVLTF.

Remarks on this clone: This sample includes further DNA sequences coding for the same CDR3. The rearrangement links TRBV6-5 to TRBJ1-5; D not resolved. V lost 3 bases and J lost 0, with 3 bases in between. There are 13 residues in the CDR3. CDR1 and CDR2 (germline): MNHEY, SVGAGI. The CDR3 is CASSYSSNQPQHF. The DNA for the CDR3 is TGTGCCAGCAGTTATAGTAGCAATCAGCCCCAGCATTTT.

The rearrangement joins TRBV30 to TRBJ1-5, with D possibly TRBD1 on 6 matching bases. Per germline, CDR1 GTSNPN and CDR2 SVGIG (reference sequence). The CDR3 covers 15 residues. The ends were cut back, 0 bases at V and 5 bases at J, with 14 bases in the middle. CDR3 loop: CAWSVFRDTHQPQHF. CDR3 nucleotide sequence: TGTGCCTGGAGTGTGTTCCGGGACACTCATCAGCCCCAGCATTTT.

The J gene is TRBJ1-4, the V gene TRBV2; 7 positions match TRBD1. Looked up from germline, CDR1 is SNHLY and CDR2 is FYNNEI. V gave up 5 bases and J gave up 8 bases; unmatched junction bases: 8. CDR3 length equals 14 residues. The CDR3 nucleotides read TGTGCCAGCAGTCGAAAAGGGGGCATGGAAAAACTGTTTTTT. This gives the protein CASSRKGGMEKLFF.

The chain joins TRBV9 to TRBJ2-1; no definite D call. V lost 4 bases and J lost 1, with 9 bases in between. Germline V lookup: CDR1 SGDLS, CDR2 YYNGEE. This CDR3 has 14 amino acids. The CDR3 spells CASSPGSSYNEQFF. CDR3 sequence (DNA): TGTGCCAGCAGCCCCGGGTCGTCCTACAATGAGCAGTTCTTC.

The CDR3 protein is CASSLASGIQETQYF. CDR3 bases: TGTGCCAGCAGCTTAGCTAGCGGGATCCAAGAGACCCAGTACTTC. V gene TRBV5-4 combines with J gene TRBJ2-5; 9 bases are a match to TRBD2. CDR1 and CDR2 from the germline V gene are SGHNT and YYREEE (reference sequence). This CDR3 is built from 15 residues. With V trimmed by 2 bases and J by 1 base, 3 bases remained unmatched.

V is TRBV25-1 and J is TRBJ1-1; D unclear. Germline CDR1 is MGHDK and CDR2 is SYGVNS. The CDR3 loop spans 14 amino acids. With 7 bases removed from V and 1 base from J, the gap between germline ends came to 13 bases. The CDR3 is CASTEGWRNTEAFF. The CDR3 nucleotides are TGTGCCAGCACCGAAGGATGGAGGAACACTGAAGCTTTCTTT.

The J gene is TRBJ2-1, the V gene TRBV19, with 9 bases aligning to TRBD2. The germline V gene encodes CDR1 LNHDA and CDR2 SQIVND (reference sequence). V gave up 4 bases and J gave up 3 bases; unmatched junction bases: 4. This CDR3 is 15 amino acids long. The CDR3 sequence: CASSTRLAVYNEQFF. The DNA for the CDR3 is TGTGCCAGTAGTACCAGACTAGCGGTCTACAATGAGCAGTTCTTC.

The chain combines TRBV24-1 with TRBJ2-1; 8 positions match TRBD1. The junction had 8 bases not matched to a gene; V was cut back by 4 bases and J by 1 base. This CDR3 is built from 17 residues. Germline V CDR1 and CDR2: KGHDR, SFDVKD. In DNA form, the CDR3 reads TGTGCCACCAGTGACAAGACAGGGGTGAAGTCCTACAATGAGCAGTTCTTC. Translated: CATSDKTGVKSYNEQFF.

The chain has TRBV3-1 (or the pseudogene TRBV3-2) and TRBJ2-5, with 7 bases lining up with TRBD2. The V gene end was trimmed by 4 bases and the J gene end by 2 bases; junction bases not matched to a gene: 13. The CDR3 covers 17 residues. Germline V gene lookup returns CDR1 LGHDT and CDR2 YNNKEL (reference sequence). CDR3 in amino acids: CASSLLGLEGPQETQYF. The DNA of the CDR3 is TGTGCCAGCAGCCTCCTAGGACTAGAAGGGCCTCAAGAGACCCAGTACTTC.

This sequence joins TRBV5-1 and TRBJ2-7; perhaps TRBD2 as D (6 bases). The ends were cut back, 0 bases at V and 0 bases at J, with 13 bases in the middle. The length of the CDR3 is 16 residues. Germline V gene sequence: CDR1 SGHRS, CDR2 YFSETQ. CDR3 nucleotide sequence: TGCGCCAGCAGCTTGGTGGGGGGATCCTTCTCCTACGAGCAGTACTTC. The encoded protein is CASSLVGGSFSYEQYF. The variable domain in full, with the rest retrieved from reference TRBV5-1 and TRBJ2-7, is KAGVTQTPRYLIKTRGQQVTLSCSPISGHRSVSWYQQTPGQGLQFLFEYFSETQRNKGNFPGRFSGRQFSNSRSEMNVSTLELGDSALYLCASSLVGGSFSYEQYFGPGTRLTVT.

This chain uses TRBV4-3 with TRBJ1-4; weak D call: TRBD1 (5 bases). Trimming removed 0 bases at V and 7 bases at J, with 18 bases between. The CDR3 extends over 17 amino acids. Germline V gene data show CDR1 as LGHNA and CDR2 as YSLEER. The DNA for the CDR3 is TGCGCCAGCAGCCAAGAACGATGGACACAAGGGGTTGAAAAACTGTTTTTT. Its translation: CASSQERWTQGVEKLFF.

The chain has TRBV27 and TRBJ1-6; 8 bases agree with TRBD1. Trimming removed 7 bases from V and 5 bases from J; junction bases left unmatched: 10. In germline, CDR1 is MNHEY, CDR2 SMNVEV (reference sequence). The CDR3 runs to 16 residues. DNA for the CDR3: TGTGCCAGCACCCACATACAGGGGGACGATAATTCACCCCTCCACTTT. It codes for CASTHIQGDDNSPLHF.

The rearrangement joins TRBV20-1 to TRBJ1-1; D gene unclear. The CDR3 sequence is 10 residues long. Deletions cut 1 base from V and 5 bases from J, with 2 bases between. CDR1 is DFQATT, CDR2 SNEGSKA, per germline (reference sequence). The CDR3 DNA sequence: TGCAGTGCTAGAGTAACTGAAGCTTTCTTT. Protein product: CSARVTEAFF.

The chain recombines TRBV7-9 with TRBJ2-7, with 10 bases identical to TRBD2. This CDR3 has 15 residues. Trimming took 10 bases from V and 1 from J; bases not matched to a gene: 10. Germline V gives CDR1 SEHNR, CDR2 FQNEAQ (reference sequence). CDR3 DNA sequence: TGTGCCACTACTAGAGCTAGCGGGAGATCCTACGAGCAGTACTTC. Amino acid sequence: CATTRASGRSYEQYF. Drawing the rest from reference TRBV7-9 and TRBJ2-7, the complete variable domain is DTGVSQNPRHKITKRGQNVTFRCDPISEHNRLYWYRQTLGQGPEFLTYFQNEAQLEKSRLLSDRFSAERPKGSFSTLEIQRTEQGDSAMYLCATTRASGRSYEQYFGPGTRLTVT.

The chain is built from TRBV11-2 and TRBJ2-7; D gene unclear. The V and J ends lost 5 bases and 6 bases respectively, with 11 bases between them. The CDR3 contains 12 residues. The germline CDR1 and CDR2 sequences are SGHAT and FQNNGV. The CDR3 is CASSPPGAEQYF. CDR3 nucleotides: TGTGCCAGCAGCCCCCCCGGAGCCGAGCAGTACTTC.

This clone was found a few times. The chain combines TRBV11-2 with TRBJ1-6; D unresolved. The germline V gene has CDR1 SGHAT and CDR2 FQNNGV. V gave up 5 bases and J gave up 0 bases, with 11 bases separating them. CDR3 length: 16 residues. The CDR3 nucleotides read TGTGCCAGCAGCGCGACACAGAGCTCCTATAATTCACCCCTCCACTTT. As protein: CASSATQSSYNSPLHF.

The rearrangement uses TRBV27 and TRBJ2-2; D gene ambiguous. V was clipped by 10 bases and J by 6 bases, with 9 bases between them. This CDR3 has 11 amino acids. Looked up from germline, CDR1 is MNHEY and CDR2 is SMNVEV (reference sequence). CDR3: CATFVSGELFF. The DNA for the CDR3 is TGTGCCACCTTTGTGTCCGGGGAGCTGTTTTTT.

This chain connects TRBV2 to TRBJ2-1; 8 nucleotides align to TRBD2. The length of the CDR3 is 15 residues. CDR1 and CDR2 from the germline V gene are SNHLY and FYNNEI. V was clipped by 7 bases and J by 3 bases; unmatched bases: 8. This CDR3 reads CASKRGGGLYNEQFF. CDR3 DNA sequence: TGTGCCAGCAAACGGGGGGGAGGGCTCTACAATGAGCAGTTCTTC.

The J gene is TRBJ2-7, the V gene TRBV18; D possibly corresponds to TRBD2 (5 bases). Per germline, CDR1 KGHSH and CDR2 LQKENI. The CDR3 extends over 14 amino acids. The V end was cut by 1 base, the J end by 5 bases, with 12 bases between. The CDR3 loop reads CASSPQGDLDEQYF. Written as DNA, the CDR3 is TGTGCCAGCTCACCACAGGGAGATCTAGACGAGCAGTACTTC.

V is TRBV29-1 and J is TRBJ2-6, with TRBD1 as a possible D gene (6 bases). This CDR3 spans 15 amino acids. In germline, CDR1 is SQVTM, CDR2 ANQGSEA. V was shortened by 4 bases and J by 2 bases, with 12 bases between the two germline ends. CDR3 protein: CSVAGVPTGANVLTF. CDR3 nucleotide sequence: TGCAGCGTTGCAGGGGTACCTACTGGGGCCAACGTCCTGACTTTC.

A single count supports this clone. The gene calls are TRBV28 and TRBJ2-5; D perhaps matches TRBD1 (6 bases). Germline V CDR1 and CDR2: MDHEN, SYDVKM. The CDR3 is made up of 14 amino acids. Trimming removed 6 bases at V and 5 bases at J, with 16 bases between. The CDR3 sequence is CASSNTGLLETQYF. The CDR3 DNA reads TGTGCCAGCAGCAACACAGGGTTATTGGAGACCCAGTACTTC.

This clone was found once. The chain combines TRBV6-6 with TRBJ1-2; 7 bases fit TRBD1. Trimming took 5 bases from V and 2 from J; bases not matched to a gene: 5. The CDR3 sequence is 14 residues long. Germline-derived CDR1 and CDR2 are MNHNY and SVGAGI (reference sequence). The CDR3 protein is CASSRSGQNYGYTF. CDR3 in DNA: TGTGCCAGCAGTCGATCGGGACAGAACTATGGCTACACCTTC.

V is TRBV27 and J is TRBJ1-2; D call uncertain. V lost 2 bases and J 3 bases, leaving 10 bases between the germline ends. Germline lookup yields CDR1 MNHEY and CDR2 SMNVEV (reference sequence). The CDR3 length is 14 residues. The chain's CDR3 is CASSLQPGYYGYTF. The CDR3 DNA sequence: TGTGCCAGCAGTTTACAACCGGGATACTATGGCTACACCTTC.

V and J are TRBV3-1 (or the pseudogene TRBV3-2) and TRBJ1-4; D possibly corresponds to TRBD1 (5 bases). Trimming left V 4 bases short and J 11 bases short, with 29 bases between. The germline V gene encodes CDR1 LGHDT and CDR2 YNNKEL (reference sequence). The CDR3 consists of 18 residues. CDR3 sequence reads: CASSPNNLGRATGGKLFF. CDR3 in DNA: TGTGCCAGCAGCCCCAACAATCTGGGCAGGGCCACCGGTGGGAAACTGTTTTTT.

The rearrangement uses TRBV19 and TRBJ2-7, with TRBD2 matching 10 bases. Germline V lookup: CDR1 LNHDA, CDR2 SQIVND (reference sequence). Losses at the gene ends were 6 bases for V and 6 bases for J; bases not matched to a gene: 5. There are 13 residues in the CDR3. The chain's CDR3 is CASRGLAGVEQYF. The CDR3 nucleotides read TGTGCCAGTAGGGGTCTAGCGGGAGTCGAGCAGTACTTC.

This chain connects TRBV2 to TRBJ1-4, with D unclear. This CDR3 comprises 13 residues. Trimming shortened V by 4 bases and J by 8 bases, and 11 bases separated the two germline ends. Germline CDR1 and CDR2: SNHLY and FYNNEI. CDR3 protein: CASSGGLGEKLFF. As DNA, the CDR3 is TGTGCCAGCAGTGGAGGGTTAGGCGAAAAACTGTTTTTT.

This rearrangement joins TRBV11-3 to TRBJ2-2; no clear D gene. CDR3 size: 13 residues. Trimming removed 0 bases at V and 4 bases at J, with 3 bases between. The germline V gene encodes CDR1 SGHNT and CDR2 YENEEA. DNA of the CDR3: TGTGCCAGCAGCTTAGACTTCACCGGGGAGCTGTTTTTT. As protein: CASSLDFTGELFF.

This clone was observed a few times. This sequence joins TRBV10-1 and TRBJ1-1; unclear D gene. The germline V and J ends were trimmed by 3 bases and 1 base, with 9 bases remaining between them. The CDR3 is 14 amino acids. Germline V CDR1 and CDR2: WNHNN, SYGVQD (reference sequence). CDR3 residues: CASSDTATNTEAFF. For the CDR3, the DNA is TGCGCCAGCAGTGATACAGCAACGAACACTGAAGCTTTCTTT.

The rearrangement uses TRBV28 and TRBJ2-7; 13 bases fit TRBD2. Unmatched junction bases numbered 10, after V lost 2 bases and J lost 6 bases. Germline-derived CDR1 and CDR2 are MDHEN and SYDVKM. The CDR3 contains 17 residues. CDR3 loop: CASSLTRLAGGRIEQYF. DNA for the CDR3: TGTGCCAGCAGTTTAACAAGACTAGCGGGAGGCCGGATCGAGCAGTACTTC.

The chain has TRBV6-5 and TRBJ1-1, with 8 bases lining up with TRBD1. CDR1 and CDR2 (germline): MNHEY, SVGAGI. The CDR3 extends over 14 amino acids. With V trimmed by 5 bases and J by 1 base, 3 bases remained unmatched. DNA of the CDR3: TGTGCCAGCAGTACAGGGGGTTGGAACACTGAAGCTTTCTTT. Protein: CASSTGGWNTEAFF.